These T cell receptor beta chains were read from a single sample in a study of graft-versus-host responses after intestinal transplantation. The method was immunoSEQ multiplex PCR; TCRdb's version includes in-frame clones alone and lacks a portion of them. The data show around 5,900 clones, with 25% to 30% seen just once and roughly 5% held by the top ten. The sample was alloreactive CD4+ T cells from a mixed lymphocyte reaction culture, taken before transplantation. The receptors originated from a human patient who was an organ donor for intestinal transplantation. CDR3s include the opening cysteine and the closing phenylalanine or tryptophan.

V: TRBV6-6; length: 13; J: TRBJ2-7; CDR3: CASSPLPGDEQYF
V: TRBV21-1; length: 10; J: TRBJ1-2; CDR3: CASSKYGYTF
V: TRBV5-4; length: 13; J: TRBJ2-3; CDR3: CASSSGGADTQYF
V: TRBV25-1; length: 15; J: TRBJ1-2; CDR3: CASSETTGKVYGYTF
V: TRBV6-1; length: 12; J: TRBJ1-2; CDR3: CASSAGGYGYTF
V: TRBV18; length: 14; J: TRBJ1-2; CDR3: CASSANFIDAPSTF
V: TRBV6-9; length: 15; J: TRBJ2-3; CDR3: CASRGLVSSTDTQYF
V: TRBV18; length: 13; J: .; CDR3: CASSSGGAYEQYF
V: TRBV5-1; length: 13; J: TRBJ2-7; CDR3: CASSLAGRYEQYF
V: TRBV15; length: 13; J: TRBJ1-1; CDR3: CATSRDGLGEAFF
V: TRBV5-5; length: 13; J: TRBJ2-3; CDR3: CASSLQGTDTQYF
V: TRBV9; length: 15; J: TRBJ2-7; CDR3: CASSAEPTGTYEQYF
V: TRBV6-6; length: 13; J: TRBJ1-2; CDR3: CASSYRGLYGYTF
V: TRBV7-9; length: 15; J: TRBJ2-7; CDR3: CASRPPGGGAGEQYF
V: TRBV5-1; length: 13; J: TRBJ2-2; CDR3: CASSLGYTGELFF
V: TRBV2; length: 14; J: TRBJ2-3; CDR3: CASSELAGTDTQYF
V: TRBV18; length: 11; J: TRBJ2-5; CDR3: CASSPGETQYF
V: TRBV7-8; length: 12; J: TRBJ1-1; CDR3: CASSLRQQEAFF
V: TRBV7-9; length: 15; J: TRBJ2-1; CDR3: CASSLRDSSYNEQFF
V: TRBV19; length: 13; J: TRBJ2-7; CDR3: CASSINRANEQYF
V: TRBV19; length: 12; J: TRBJ1-2; CDR3: CASSIQNYGYTF
V: TRBV11-3; length: 15; J: TRBJ1-4; CDR3: CASQHPQKTNEKLFF
V: TRBV10-3; length: 14; J: TRBJ2-3; CDR3: CAISGLAGGDTQYF
V: TRBV6-6; length: 15; J: TRBJ1-4; CDR3: CASSYTGQGGEKLFF
V: TRBV23-1; length: 11; J: TRBJ1-2; CDR3: CASRGQGSYTF
V: TRBV30; length: 13; J: TRBJ1-5; CDR3: CSWIVQGYQPQHF
V: TRBV2; length: 14; J: TRBJ2-3; CDR3: CASSRSGRLDTQYF
V: TRBV5-1; length: 14; J: TRBJ2-1; CDR3: CASSGTSGSNEQFF
V: TRBV2; length: 15; J: TRBJ1-5; CDR3: CASSRTTGINQPQHF
V: TRBV6-6; length: 14; J: TRBJ1-5; CDR3: CASSYSDTNQPQHF
V: TRBV6-5; length: 15; J: TRBJ1-5; CDR3: CASTGEGARNQPQHF
V: TRBV11-2; length: 17; J: TRBJ2-3; CDR3: CASTNAPAGEKTDTQYF
V: TRBV7-2; length: 18; J: TRBJ2-7; CDR3: CASSLATSGTGGIYEQYF
V: TRBV5-5; length: 16; J: TRBJ2-3; CDR3: CASSFTGTRSTDTQYF
V: TRBV4-2; length: 15; J: TRBJ2-7; CDR3: CASSQDGTSAYEQYF
V: TRBV19; length: 14; J: TRBJ2-1; CDR3: CASLSGGSYNEQFF
V: TRBV7-9; length: 15; J: TRBJ2-7; CDR3: CASSSTSGGNYEQYF
V: TRBV18; length: 15; J: TRBJ1-2; CDR3: CASSPMSRDRVGYTF
V: TRBV2; length: 12; J: TRBJ2-7; CDR3: CASSVGKYEQYF
V: TRBV5-1; length: 15; J: TRBJ2-1; CDR3: CASSFGLAGVNEQFF
V: TRBV25-1; length: 15; J: TRBJ1-1; CDR3: CASSPLDTLRTEAFF
V: TRBV4-3; length: 12; J: TRBJ1-2; CDR3: CASSQEGYGYTF
V: TRBV30; length: 15; J: TRBJ2-3; CDR3: CAWSIHTSSTDTQYF
V: TRBV9; length: 17; J: TRBJ2-3; CDR3: CASSVLAGPPGADTQYF
V: TRBV5-4; length: 13; J: TRBJ1-2; CDR3: CASRKQSAEGYTF
V: TRBV7-2; length: 13; J: TRBJ1-1; CDR3: CASSLEGLGEAFF
V: TRBV10-1; length: 13; J: TRBJ2-5; CDR3: CASSEGPQETQYF
V: TRBV5-6; length: 16; J: TRBJ1-6; CDR3: CASSLDRLTYNSPLHF
V: TRBV7-9; length: 14; J: TRBJ1-5; CDR3: CASSPSGANQPQHF
V: TRBV20-1; length: 11; J: TRBJ1-2; CDR3: CSARDGFGYTF
V: TRBV27; length: 16; J: TRBJ1-2; CDR3: CASSPGRWGKYYGYTF
V: TRBV5-1; length: 17; J: TRBJ1-1; CDR3: CASSLAPKGTENTEAFF
V: TRBV6-6; length: 15; J: TRBJ2-5; CDR3: CASSYSRTGKETQYF
V: TRBV10-1; length: 15; J: TRBJ2-3; CDR3: CASSERAGVTDTQYF
V: TRBV10-3; length: 11; J: TRBJ2-5; CDR3: CAISESETQYF
V: TRBV11-2; length: 13; J: TRBJ1-2; CDR3: CASSLGADYGYTF
V: TRBV7-9; length: 15; J: .; CDR3: CASSLKGAPSYEQYF